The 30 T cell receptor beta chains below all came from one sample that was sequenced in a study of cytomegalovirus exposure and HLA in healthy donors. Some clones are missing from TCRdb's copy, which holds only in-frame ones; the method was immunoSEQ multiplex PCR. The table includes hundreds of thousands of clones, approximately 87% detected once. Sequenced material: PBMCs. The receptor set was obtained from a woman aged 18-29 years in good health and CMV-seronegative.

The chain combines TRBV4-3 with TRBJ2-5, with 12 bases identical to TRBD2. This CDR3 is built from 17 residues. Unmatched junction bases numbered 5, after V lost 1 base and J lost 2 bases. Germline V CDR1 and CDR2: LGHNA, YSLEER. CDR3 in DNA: TGCGCCAGCAGCCAAGGGCTAGCGGGAGGGCTACAAGAGACCCAGTACTTC. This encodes CASSQGLAGGLQETQYF.

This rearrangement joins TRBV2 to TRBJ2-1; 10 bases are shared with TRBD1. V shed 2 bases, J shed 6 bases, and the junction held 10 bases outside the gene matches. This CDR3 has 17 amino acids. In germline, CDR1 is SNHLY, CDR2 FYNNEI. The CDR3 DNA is TGTGCCAGCAGTGAAAAGGGACAGGGGTTTAGACGCAATGAGCAGTTCTTC. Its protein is CASSEKGQGFRRNEQFF.

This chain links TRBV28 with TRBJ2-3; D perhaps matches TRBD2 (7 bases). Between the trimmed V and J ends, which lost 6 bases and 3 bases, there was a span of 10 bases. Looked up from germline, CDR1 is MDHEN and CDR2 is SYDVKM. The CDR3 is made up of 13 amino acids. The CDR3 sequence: CASSKGGTDTQYF. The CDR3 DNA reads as TGTGCCAGCAGCAAGGGGGGGACAGATACGCAGTATTTT.

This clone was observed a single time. The CDR3: CASSLGSGEQPQHF. The CDR3 bases are TGCGCCAGCAGCTTGGGGTCCGGGGAGCAGCCCCAGCATTTT. The chain couples TRBV5-1 to TRBJ1-5; no clear D. V was shortened by 0 bases and J by 7 bases, with 11 bases between the two germline ends. CDR1 and CDR2 from the germline V gene are SGHRS and YFSETQ. The CDR3 runs to 14 residues.

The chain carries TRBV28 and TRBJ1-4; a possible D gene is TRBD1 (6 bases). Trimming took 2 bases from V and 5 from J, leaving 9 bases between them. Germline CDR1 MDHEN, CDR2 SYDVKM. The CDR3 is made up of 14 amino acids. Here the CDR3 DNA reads TGTGCCAGCAGTTTACAGGGGCCCAATGAAAAACTGTTTTTT. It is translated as CASSLQGPNEKLFF.

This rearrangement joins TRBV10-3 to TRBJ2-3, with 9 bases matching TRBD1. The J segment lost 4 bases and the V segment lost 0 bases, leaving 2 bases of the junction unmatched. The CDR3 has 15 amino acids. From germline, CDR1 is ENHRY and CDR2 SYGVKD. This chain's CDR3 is CAISESGQGADTQYF. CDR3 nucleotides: TGTGCCATCAGTGAGTCGGGACAGGGAGCAGATACGCAGTATTTT.

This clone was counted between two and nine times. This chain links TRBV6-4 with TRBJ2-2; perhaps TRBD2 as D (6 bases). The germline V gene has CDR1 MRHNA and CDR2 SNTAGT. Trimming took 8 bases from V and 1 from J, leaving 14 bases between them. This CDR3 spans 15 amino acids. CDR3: CASSPGVGNTGELFF. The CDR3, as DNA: TGTGCCAGCTCCCCGGGAGTAGGGAACACCGGGGAGCTGTTTTTT.

The CDR3 coding sequence is TGTGCCAGCAGTCCGGGACTAGCGCTGCATGAGCAGTTCTTC. The encoded protein is CASSPGLALHEQFF. The gene calls are TRBV27 and TRBJ2-1; 10 bases align to TRBD2. CDR1 MNHEY and CDR2 SMNVEV come from the germline V gene (reference sequence). J lost 8 bases, V lost 5 bases, and 6 bases had no gene match. The CDR3 is made up of 14 amino acids.

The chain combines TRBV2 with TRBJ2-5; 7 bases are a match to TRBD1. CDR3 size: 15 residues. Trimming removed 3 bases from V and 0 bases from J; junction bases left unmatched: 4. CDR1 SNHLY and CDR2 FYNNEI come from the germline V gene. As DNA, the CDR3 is TGTGCCAGCAGTGATTGGGACAGCCACCAAGAGACCCAGTACTTC. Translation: CASSDWDSHQETQYF.

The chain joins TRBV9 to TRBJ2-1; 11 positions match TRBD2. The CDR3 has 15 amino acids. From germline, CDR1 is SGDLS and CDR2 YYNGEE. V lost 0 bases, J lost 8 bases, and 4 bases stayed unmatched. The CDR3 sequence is CASSVVSGRGDEQFF. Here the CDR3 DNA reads TGTGCCAGCAGCGTAGTTAGCGGGAGGGGAGATGAGCAGTTCTTC.

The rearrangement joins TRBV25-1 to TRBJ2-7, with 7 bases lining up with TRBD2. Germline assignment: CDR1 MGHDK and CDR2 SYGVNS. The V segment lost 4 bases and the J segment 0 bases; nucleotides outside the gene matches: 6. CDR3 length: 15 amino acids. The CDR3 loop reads CASSGSGLSSYEQYF. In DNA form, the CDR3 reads TGTGCCAGCAGTGGGTCGGGACTATCCTCCTACGAGCAGTACTTC.

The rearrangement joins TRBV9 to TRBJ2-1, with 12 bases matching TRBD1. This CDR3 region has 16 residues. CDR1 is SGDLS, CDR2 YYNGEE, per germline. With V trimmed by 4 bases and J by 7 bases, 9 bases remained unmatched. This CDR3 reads CASSPGGTGGINEQFF. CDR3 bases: TGTGCCAGCAGCCCCGGCGGGACAGGGGGCATAAATGAGCAGTTCTTC.

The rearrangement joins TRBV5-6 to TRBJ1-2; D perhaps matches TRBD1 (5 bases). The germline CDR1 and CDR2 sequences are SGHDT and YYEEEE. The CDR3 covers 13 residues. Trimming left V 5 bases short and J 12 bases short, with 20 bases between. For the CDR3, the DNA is TGTGCCAGCAGGATCTGGGGGGGGACCAAGGACACCTTC. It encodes CASRIWGGTKDTF.

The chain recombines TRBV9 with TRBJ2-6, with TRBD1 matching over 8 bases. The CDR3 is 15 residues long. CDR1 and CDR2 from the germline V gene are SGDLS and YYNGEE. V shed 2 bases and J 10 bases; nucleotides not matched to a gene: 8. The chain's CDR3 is CASSVTGGTGNVLTF. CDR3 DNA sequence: TGTGCCAGCAGCGTCACAGGTGGGACAGGAAACGTCCTGACTTTC.

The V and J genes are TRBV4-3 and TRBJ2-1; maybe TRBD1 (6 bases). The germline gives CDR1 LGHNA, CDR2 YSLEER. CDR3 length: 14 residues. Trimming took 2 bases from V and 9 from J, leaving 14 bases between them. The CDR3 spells CASSQRTEGPEQFF. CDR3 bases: TGCGCCAGCAGCCAAAGGACAGAGGGGCCTGAGCAGTTCTTC.

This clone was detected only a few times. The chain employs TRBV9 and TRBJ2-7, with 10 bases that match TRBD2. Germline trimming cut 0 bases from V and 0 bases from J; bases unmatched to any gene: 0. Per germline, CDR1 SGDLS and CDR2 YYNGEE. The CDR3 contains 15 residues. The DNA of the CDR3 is TGTGCCAGCAGCGTAGTAGCGGGAGGCTCCTACGAGCAGTACTTC. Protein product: CASSVVAGGSYEQYF.

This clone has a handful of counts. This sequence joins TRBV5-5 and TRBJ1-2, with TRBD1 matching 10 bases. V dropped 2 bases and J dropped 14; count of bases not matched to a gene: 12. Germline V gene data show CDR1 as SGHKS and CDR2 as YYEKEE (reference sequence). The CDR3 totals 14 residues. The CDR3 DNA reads TGTGCCAGCAGCTTACCGTTTACTGGGACAGGGGATACCTTC. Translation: CASSLPFTGTGDTF. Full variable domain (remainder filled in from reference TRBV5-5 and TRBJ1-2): DAGVTQSPTHLIKTRGQQVTLRCSPISGHKSVSWYQQVLGQGPQFIFQYYEKEERGRGNFPDRFSARQFPNYSSELNVNALLLGDSALYLCASSLPFTGTGDTFGSGTRLTVV.

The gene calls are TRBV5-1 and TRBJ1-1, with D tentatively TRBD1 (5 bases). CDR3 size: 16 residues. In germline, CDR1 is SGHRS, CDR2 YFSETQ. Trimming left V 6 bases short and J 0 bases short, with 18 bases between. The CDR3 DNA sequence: TGCGCCAGCACCAAAGGGGTGGGGGGATTGAACACTGAAGCTTTCTTT. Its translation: CASTKGVGGLNTEAFF.

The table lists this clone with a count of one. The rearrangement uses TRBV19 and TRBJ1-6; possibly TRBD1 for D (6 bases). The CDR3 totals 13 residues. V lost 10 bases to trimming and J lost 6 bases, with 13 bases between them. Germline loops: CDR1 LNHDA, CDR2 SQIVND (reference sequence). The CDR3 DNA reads TGTGCCACCAAGGGGGAGATTAATTCACCCCTCCACTTT. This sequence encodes CATKGEINSPLHF.

DNA of the CDR3: TGTGCCAGCAGTTTTAGGACGGGAAGGAAGTACTTC. This gives the protein CASSFRTGRKYF. The chain uses TRBV28 and TRBJ2-7, with D maybe TRBD2 (5 bases). With 3 bases removed from V and 11 bases from J, the gap between germline ends came to 14 bases. Per the germline V gene, CDR1 is MDHEN and CDR2 is SYDVKM. CDR3 length: 12 residues. Complete variable domain (other parts from reference TRBV28 and TRBJ2-7): DVKVTQSSRYLVKRTGEKVFLECVQDMDHENMFWYRQDPGLGLRLIYFSYDVKMKEKGDIPEGYSVSREKKERFSLILESASTNQTSMYLCASSFRTGRKYFGPGTRLTVT.

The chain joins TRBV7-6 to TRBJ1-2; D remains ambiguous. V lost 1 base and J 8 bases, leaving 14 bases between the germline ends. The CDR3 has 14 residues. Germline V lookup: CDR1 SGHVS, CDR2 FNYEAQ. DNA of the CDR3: TGTGCCAGCAGCTTAGGGCAGGACGAGGGAGGCTACACCTTC. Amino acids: CASSLGQDEGGYTF.

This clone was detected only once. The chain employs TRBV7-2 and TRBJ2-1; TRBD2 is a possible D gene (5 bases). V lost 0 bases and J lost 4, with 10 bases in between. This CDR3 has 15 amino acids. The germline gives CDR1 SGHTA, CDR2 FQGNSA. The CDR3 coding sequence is TGTGCCAGCAGCTTAGCCCATGGACTGTACAATGAGCAGTTCTTC. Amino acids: CASSLAHGLYNEQFF.

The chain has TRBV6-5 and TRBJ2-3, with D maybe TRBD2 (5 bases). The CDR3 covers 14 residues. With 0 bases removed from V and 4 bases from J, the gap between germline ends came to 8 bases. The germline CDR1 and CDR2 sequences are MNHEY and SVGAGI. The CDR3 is CASSYSAEADTQYF. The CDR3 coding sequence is TGTGCCAGCAGTTACTCGGCGGAGGCAGATACGCAGTATTTT.

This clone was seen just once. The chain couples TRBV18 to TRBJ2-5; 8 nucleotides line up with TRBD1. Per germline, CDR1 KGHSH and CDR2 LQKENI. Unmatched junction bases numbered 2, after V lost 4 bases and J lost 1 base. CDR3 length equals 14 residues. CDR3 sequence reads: CASSQDRGQETQYF. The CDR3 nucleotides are TGTGCCAGCTCACAAGACAGGGGCCAAGAGACCCAGTACTTC.

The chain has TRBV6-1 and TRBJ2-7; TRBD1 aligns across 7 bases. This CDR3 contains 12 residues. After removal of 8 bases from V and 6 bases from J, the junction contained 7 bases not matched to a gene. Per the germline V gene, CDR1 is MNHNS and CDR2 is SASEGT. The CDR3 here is CASDRVGSEQYF. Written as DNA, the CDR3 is TGTGCCAGCGACAGGGTGGGCTCCGAGCAGTACTTC.

CDR3 in DNA: TGTGCCAGCAGTTTTAGGGACTTTTCGGTCGGGGAGCTGTTTTTT. Encoded protein: CASSFRDFSVGELFF. This chain links TRBV27 with TRBJ2-2, with D perhaps matching TRBD2 (6 bases). The V gene lost 3 bases and the J gene lost 7 bases, with 15 bases spanning the gap. CDR3 length: 15 amino acids. Germline-derived CDR1 and CDR2 are MNHEY and SMNVEV (reference sequence).

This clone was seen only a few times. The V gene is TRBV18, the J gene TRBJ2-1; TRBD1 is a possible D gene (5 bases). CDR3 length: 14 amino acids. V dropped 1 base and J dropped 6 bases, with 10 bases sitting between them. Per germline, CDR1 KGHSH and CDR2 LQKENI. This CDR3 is CASSPQRQSNEQFF. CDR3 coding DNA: TGTGCCAGCTCACCACAGAGACAGAGCAATGAGCAGTTCTTC.

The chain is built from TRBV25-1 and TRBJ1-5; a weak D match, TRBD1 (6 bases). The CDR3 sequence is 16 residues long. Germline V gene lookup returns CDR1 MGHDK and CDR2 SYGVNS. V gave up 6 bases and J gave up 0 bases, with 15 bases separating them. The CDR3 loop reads CASRLTGIFSNQPQHF. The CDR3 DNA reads TGTGCCAGCAGGTTAACAGGGATTTTTAGCAATCAGCCCCAGCATTTT.

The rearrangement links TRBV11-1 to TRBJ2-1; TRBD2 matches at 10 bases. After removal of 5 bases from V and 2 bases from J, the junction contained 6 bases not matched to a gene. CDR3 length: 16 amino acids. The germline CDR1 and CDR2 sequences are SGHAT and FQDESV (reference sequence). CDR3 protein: CASSPPTSGTYNEQFF. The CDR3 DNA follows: TGTGCCAGCAGCCCGCCCACTAGCGGGACCTACAATGAGCAGTTCTTC.

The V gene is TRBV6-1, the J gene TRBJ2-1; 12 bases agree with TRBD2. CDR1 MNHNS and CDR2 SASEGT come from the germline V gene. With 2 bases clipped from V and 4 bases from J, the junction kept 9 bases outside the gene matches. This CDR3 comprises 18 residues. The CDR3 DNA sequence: TGTGCCAGCAGTGAACTAGCGGGAGGGCCTGTTACATACAATGAGCAGTTCTTC. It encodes CASSELAGGPVTYNEQFF.